This entry concerns a single TCR beta chain. The target of this receptor is not known. Base qualities are missing; no much larger clone stands one base away. This entry comes from a study of T cells in localized non-small cell lung cancer (dated by TCRdb to the early 2020s). About the full investigation: The study examined T cell repertoires in roughly 240 patients with early-stage NSCLC and compared tumors with uninvolved tumor-adjacent lungs. The cohort was made up of roughly 250 treatment-naive NSCLC patients whose localized lung tumors had been resected. NSCLC patients had a mean age of approximately 72 years, and 120 to 150 were male and 107 female.

General study outcomes and caveats: A median of approximately 50 of the top 100 tumor clones turned up in the paired uninvolved adjacent lung, and fewer than 35 of those clones also ranked among the top 100 of that same adjacent lung. Longer overall survival was associated with higher blood T cell density, whereas shorter survival was associated with higher adjacent-lung clonality. Uninvolved tumor-adjacent lung showed the highest T cell clonality, higher than tumor, which suggests more focused antigenic responses in the uninvolved tumor-adjacent lung. Multi-region tumor sequencing was not performed, so intratumor heterogeneity could not be excluded. Because of the exploratory design, TCR variables were selected using unadjusted p-values without false-discovery rate correction.

Based on the germline V gene, the CDR1 and CDR2 sequences are SGHRS and YFSETQ. The CDR3 starts with the cysteine, ends with the phenylalanine, and has 14 residues. Of the read, only the CDR3 DNA is kept; its 42 bases are in frame from base 1. The junction carries 8 bases between V and J, which are trimmed by 0 bases and 4 bases respectively. TCR beta CDR3 regions were sequenced from DNA using the immunoSEQ Assay. The source study handled its data this way. To compute T cell density, TCR beta template counts were normalized to usable DNA, which was estimated by amplifying housekeeping genes. Using the preseqR package, richness was estimated by extrapolating to 120,000 templates for tissue samples and 400,000 templates for PBMC samples. Clonality was taken to be one minus Pielou's evenness. To identify tissue-enriched TCRs, differential abundance testing was run on productive amino-acid clonotypes with a minimum total count of 5 and an alpha of 0.1. The Jaccard Index and the Morisita Overlap Index were used to quantify repertoire overlap between compartments. GLIPH grouped TCR beta CDR3s together with public tetramer-defined viral CDR3s, and a viral motif had to include at least three viral sequences and show V-gene enrichment. The clones in this table, taken by TCRdb from immuneACCESS, are in-frame only. Not every clone is retained; where verified, under half of the shortfall comes from an unresolved V gene, and the cause of the rest is unknown. The V and J calls and the clone size are those of that table, but D and trimming were determined from the DNA. The sample has fewer than 90,000 clones on record, around 82% of them singletons. The top ten constitute roughly 19% of the sample.

At diagnosis, peripheral blood, uninvolved tumor-adjacent lung and tumor were collected and stored as a combination of fresh-frozen and FFPE material. For TCR repertoire profiling, blood samples were analyzed in the form of peripheral blood mononuclear cells. The sequences come from PBMCs, collected before any cancer treatment. The chain is assembled from TRBV5-1 and TRBJ1-3; TRBD1 could be the D gene, as 5 bases match. The TCR was taken from a man between 40 and 69 years old with stage II squamous cell lung carcinoma. The nucleotide sequence is TGCGCCAGCAGCTTGGCAGGGATGGGAAACACCATATATTTT. It specifies CASSLAGMGNTIYF.